This note documents a single T cell receptor beta chain sequence. The sample comes from a study of blood T cell repertoires in COVID-19. V shed 4 bases, J shed 4 bases, and the junction held 4 bases outside the gene matches. The CDR3 is made up of 15 amino acids. Germline CDR1 SGHVS, CDR2 FNYEAQ. TCRdb's copy holds only in-frame clones and misses some; the assay was immunoSEQ multiplex PCR. Of roughly 150,000 clones in the sample, about nine tenths were seen once. The chain is built from TRBV7-6 and TRBJ2-7; 13 positions match TRBD2. The sequenced material came from peripheral blood. This clonotype was sampled from a man aged 18 to 29 with COVID-19, enrolled during active disease. CDR3 coding DNA: TGTGCCAGCAGCTCCGGGACTAGCGGGGTTTACGAGCAGTACTTC. Amino acid sequence: CASSSGTSGVYEQYF.